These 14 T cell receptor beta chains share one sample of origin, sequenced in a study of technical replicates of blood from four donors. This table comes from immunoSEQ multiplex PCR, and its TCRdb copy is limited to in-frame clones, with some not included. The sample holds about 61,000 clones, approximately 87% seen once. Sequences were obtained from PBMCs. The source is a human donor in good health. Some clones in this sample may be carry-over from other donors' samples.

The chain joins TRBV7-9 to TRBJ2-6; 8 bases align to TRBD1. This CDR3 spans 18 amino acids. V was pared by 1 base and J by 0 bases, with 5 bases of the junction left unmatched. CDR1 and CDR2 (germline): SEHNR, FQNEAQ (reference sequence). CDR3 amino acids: CASSLGDRRYSGANVLTF. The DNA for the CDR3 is TGTGCCAGCAGCTTAGGGGACAGGCGATACTCTGGGGCCAACGTCCTGACTTTC.

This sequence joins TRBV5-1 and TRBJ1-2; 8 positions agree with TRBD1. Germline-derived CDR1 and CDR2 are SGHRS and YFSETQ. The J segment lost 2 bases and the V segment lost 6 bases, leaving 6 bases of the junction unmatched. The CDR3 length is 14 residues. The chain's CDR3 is CASTPAGGNYGYTF. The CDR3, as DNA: TGCGCCAGCACCCCTGCAGGGGGCAACTATGGCTACACCTTC.

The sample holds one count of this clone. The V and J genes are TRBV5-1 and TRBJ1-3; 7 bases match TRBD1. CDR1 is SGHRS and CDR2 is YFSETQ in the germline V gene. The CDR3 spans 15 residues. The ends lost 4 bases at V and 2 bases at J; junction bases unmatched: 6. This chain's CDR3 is CASSVAQGAGNTIYF. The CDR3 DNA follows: TGCGCCAGCAGCGTTGCTCAGGGGGCTGGAAACACCATATATTTT. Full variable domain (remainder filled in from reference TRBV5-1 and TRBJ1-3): KAGVTQTPRYLIKTRGQQVTLSCSPISGHRSVSWYQQTPGQGLQFLFEYFSETQRNKGNFPGRFSGRQFSNSRSEMNVSTLELGDSALYLCASSVAQGAGNTIYFGEGSWLTVV.

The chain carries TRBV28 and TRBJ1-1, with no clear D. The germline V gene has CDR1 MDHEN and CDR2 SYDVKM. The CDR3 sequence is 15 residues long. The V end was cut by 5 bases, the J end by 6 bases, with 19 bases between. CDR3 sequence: CASSRIPVGGAEAFF. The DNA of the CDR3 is TGTGCCAGCAGTCGAATCCCTGTGGGCGGGGCTGAAGCTTTCTTT.

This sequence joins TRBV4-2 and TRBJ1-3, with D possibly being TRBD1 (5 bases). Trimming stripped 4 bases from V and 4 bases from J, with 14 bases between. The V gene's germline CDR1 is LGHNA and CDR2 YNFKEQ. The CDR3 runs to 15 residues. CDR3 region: CASSLTRAPGNTIYF. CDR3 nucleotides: TGTGCCAGCAGCCTGACCAGGGCTCCGGGAAACACCATATATTTT.

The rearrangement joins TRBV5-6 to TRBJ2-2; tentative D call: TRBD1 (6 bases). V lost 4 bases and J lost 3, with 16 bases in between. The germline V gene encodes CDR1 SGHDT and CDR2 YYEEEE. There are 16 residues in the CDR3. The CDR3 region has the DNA TGTGCCAGCAGCATCCGCCAGGGGTCATACACCGGGGAGCTGTTTTTT. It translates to CASSIRQGSYTGELFF.

CDR3 coding DNA: TGTGCCAGCAGTTATAACCCGACAGGGGCGCCCAATCAGCCCCAGCATTTT. Its translation is CASSYNPTGAPNQPQHF. This rearrangement joins TRBV6-9 to TRBJ1-5, with 8 bases lining up with TRBD1. Per the germline V gene, CDR1 is MNHGY and CDR2 is SVAAGI. V was clipped by 2 bases and J by 3 bases; unmatched bases: 9. The CDR3 loop spans 17 amino acids.

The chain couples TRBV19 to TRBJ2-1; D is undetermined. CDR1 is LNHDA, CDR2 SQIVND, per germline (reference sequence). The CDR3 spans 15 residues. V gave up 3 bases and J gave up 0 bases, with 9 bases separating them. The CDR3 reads CASSILRTSYNEQFF. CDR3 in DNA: TGTGCCAGTAGTATTCTAAGAACCTCCTACAATGAGCAGTTCTTC. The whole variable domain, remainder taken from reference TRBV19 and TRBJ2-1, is DGGITQSPKYLFRKEGQNVTLSCEQNLNHDAMYWYRQDPGQGLRLIYYSQIVNDFQKGDIAEGYSVSREKKESFPLTVTSAQKNPTAFYLCASSILRTSYNEQFFGPGTRLTVL.

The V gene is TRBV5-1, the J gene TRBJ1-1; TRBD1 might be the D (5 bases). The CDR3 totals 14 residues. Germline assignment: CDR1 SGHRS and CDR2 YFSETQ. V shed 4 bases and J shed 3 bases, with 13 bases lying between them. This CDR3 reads CASSGSGGYTEAFF. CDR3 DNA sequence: TGCGCCAGCAGCGGCTCGGGGGGGTACACTGAAGCTTTCTTT.

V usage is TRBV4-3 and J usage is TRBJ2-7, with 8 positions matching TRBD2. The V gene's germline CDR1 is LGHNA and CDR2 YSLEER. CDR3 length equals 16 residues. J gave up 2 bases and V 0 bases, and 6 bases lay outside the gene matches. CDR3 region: CASSQDGAGGPYEQYF. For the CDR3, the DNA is TGCGCCAGCAGCCAAGATGGGGCGGGGGGCCCCTACGAGCAGTACTTC.

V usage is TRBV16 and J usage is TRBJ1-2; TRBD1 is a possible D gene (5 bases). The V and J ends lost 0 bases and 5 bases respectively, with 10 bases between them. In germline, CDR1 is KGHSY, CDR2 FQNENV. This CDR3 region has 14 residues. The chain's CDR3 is CASSQSQGGYGYTF. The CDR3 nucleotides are TGTGCCAGCAGCCAATCTCAGGGTGGATATGGCTACACCTTC.

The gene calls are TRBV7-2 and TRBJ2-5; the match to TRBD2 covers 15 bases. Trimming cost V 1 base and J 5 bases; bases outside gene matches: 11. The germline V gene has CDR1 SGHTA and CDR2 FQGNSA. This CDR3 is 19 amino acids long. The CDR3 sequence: CASSLGGLAGGPVGETQYF. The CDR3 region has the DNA TGTGCCAGCAGCTTAGGAGGACTAGCGGGAGGGCCGGTTGGGGAGACCCAGTACTTC. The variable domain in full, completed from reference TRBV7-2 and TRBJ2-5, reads GAGVSQSPSNKVTEKGKDVELRCDPISGHTALYWYRQSLGQGLEFLIYFQGNSAPDKSGLPSDRFSAERTGGSVSTLTIQRTQQEDSAVYLCASSLGGLAGGPVGETQYFGPGTRLLVL.

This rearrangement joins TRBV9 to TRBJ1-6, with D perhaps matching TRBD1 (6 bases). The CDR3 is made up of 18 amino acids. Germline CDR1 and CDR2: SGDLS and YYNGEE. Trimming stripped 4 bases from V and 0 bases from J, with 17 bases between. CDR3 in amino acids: CASSLAGTPSSYNSPLHF. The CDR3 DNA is TGTGCCAGCAGCCTAGCAGGGACACCAAGCTCCTATAATTCACCCCTCCACTTT.

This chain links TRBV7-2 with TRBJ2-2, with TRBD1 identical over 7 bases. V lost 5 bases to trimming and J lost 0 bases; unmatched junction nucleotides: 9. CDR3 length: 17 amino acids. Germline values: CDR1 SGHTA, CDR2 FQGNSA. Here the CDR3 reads CASSSPGRGPNTGELFF. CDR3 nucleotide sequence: TGTGCCAGCAGCAGCCCCGGAAGGGGGCCGAACACCGGGGAGCTGTTTTTT.